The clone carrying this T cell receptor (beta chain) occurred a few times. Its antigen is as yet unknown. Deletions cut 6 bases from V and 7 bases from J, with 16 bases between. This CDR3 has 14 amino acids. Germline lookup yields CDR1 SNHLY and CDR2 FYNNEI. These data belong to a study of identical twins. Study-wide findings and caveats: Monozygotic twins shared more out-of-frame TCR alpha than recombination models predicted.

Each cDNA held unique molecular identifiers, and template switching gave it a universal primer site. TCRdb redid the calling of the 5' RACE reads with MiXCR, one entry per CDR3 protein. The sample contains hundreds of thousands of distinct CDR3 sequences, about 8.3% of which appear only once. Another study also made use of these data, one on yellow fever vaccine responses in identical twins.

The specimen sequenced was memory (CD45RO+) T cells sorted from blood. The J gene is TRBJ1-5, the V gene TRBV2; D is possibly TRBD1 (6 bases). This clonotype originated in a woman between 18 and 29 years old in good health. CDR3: CASRSGAATQPQHF. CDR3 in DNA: TGTGCCAGCAGGTCAGGGGCTGCAACCCAGCCCCAGCATTTT.